Listed here is a single T cell receptor beta chain. Its matching antigen is unknown. The junction had 3 bases not matched to a gene; V was cut back by 1 base and J by 6 bases. From germline, CDR1 is MGHRA and CDR2 YSYEKL. The CDR3 extends over 15 amino acids. The data stem from a study of post-analysis software for immune sequencing data. General study findings and limits: There were five or six TRBV segments more frequent in patients than controls, and TRBV5-6, TRBV5-1 and TRBV20-1 were among them. The F measure placed samples prepared in the same batch into strongly shared clusters.

Every TCR beta cDNA library bore unique molecular identifiers. Hundreds of thousands of cDNA molecules came from around 1 to 9.1 million T cells. TCRdb analysed the PCR reads with MiXCR anew, one entry per CDR3 protein. Of 380,000 or so distinct CDR3 sequences listed, around 37% are singletons. V is TRBV4-1 and J is TRBJ2-1; the match to TRBD1 covers 10 bases. Specimen: blood. The receptor comes from a girl between 5 and 17 years old with multiple sclerosis. The CDR3 DNA is TGCGCCAGCAGCCAAGTTGGACAGGGGGTCAATGAGCAGTTCTTC. Translated, it gives CASSQVGQGVNEQFF.